A single sample gave rise to the 9 T cell receptor beta chains below, sequenced in a study of T cells in Graves' hyperthyroidism and ophthalmopathy. The TCR beta CDR3 regions underwent amplification using RNA transcripts as the source. TCR CDR3 regions were first amplified by RT-PCR with HTBI primers. TCRdb fed the multiplex PCR reads into MiXCR, producing one record per CDR3 protein. The data show approximately 870,000 distinct CDR3 sequences, around 38% seen once. Specimen: blood. All receptors derive from a man aged 18 to 35 with Graves' hyperthyroidism.

This clonotype has just a few counts. V and J are TRBV19 and TRBJ1-1, with D unclear. The CDR3 is made up of 14 amino acids. V was shortened by 0 bases and J by 7 bases, with 12 bases between the two germline ends. From germline, CDR1 is LNHDA and CDR2 SQIVND (reference sequence). The DNA of the CDR3 is TGTGCCAGTAGTATAGATCTGGGCGGTATTGAAGCTTTCTTT. This codes for CASSIDLGGIEAFF. The complete variable domain, with remaining parts taken from reference TRBV19 and TRBJ1-1, reads DGGITQSPKYLFRKEGQNVTLSCEQNLNHDAMYWYRQDPGQGLRLIYYSQIVNDFQKGDIAEGYSVSREKKESFPLTVTSAQKNPTAFYLCASSIDLGGIEAFFGQGTRLTVV.

This clonotype was seen many times. The chain couples TRBV29-1 to TRBJ2-7; 7 positions agree with TRBD2. With V trimmed by 6 bases and J by 5 bases, 7 bases remained unmatched. Per germline, CDR1 SQVTM and CDR2 ANQGSEA. The CDR3 spans 12 residues. The CDR3 region is CSVDGGSDEQYF. The DNA for the CDR3 is TGCAGCGTCGACGGCGGGAGCGACGAGCAGTACTTC.

This clonotype was observed a handful of times. The chain is built from TRBV20-1 and TRBJ1-1, with D possibly matching TRBD1 (5 bases). V was shortened by 3 bases and J by 0 bases, with 11 bases between the two germline ends. The length of the CDR3 is 14 residues. Per the germline V gene, CDR1 is DFQATT and CDR2 is SNEGSKA (reference sequence). This chain's CDR3 is CSASDGGMNTEAFF. The CDR3, as DNA: TGCAGTGCTAGTGACGGGGGAATGAACACTGAAGCTTTCTTT.

This clonotype showed up many times. This chain links TRBV7-9 with TRBJ1-6; unclear D gene. V shed 1 base and J shed 10 bases, with 8 bases lying between them. The CDR3 totals 13 residues. The germline gives CDR1 SEHNR, CDR2 FQNEAQ (reference sequence). CDR3: CASSLEGRSPLHF. The CDR3 coding sequence is TGTGCCAGCAGCTTAGAGGGAAGATCACCCCTCCACTTT.

V gene TRBV10-3 combines with J gene TRBJ1-3; D perhaps matches TRBD1 (5 bases). Trimming took off 10 bases at V and 8 bases at J, with 12 bases between the two ends. Germline V lookup: CDR1 ENHRY, CDR2 SYGVKD. The CDR3 contains 11 residues. CDR3: CASYGGDTIYF. CDR3 sequence (DNA): TGTGCCAGCTACGGGGGGGACACCATATATTTT.

V is TRBV11-2 and J is TRBJ2-5; 8 bases line up with TRBD2. Germline V gene sequence: CDR1 SGHAT, CDR2 FQNNGV. The CDR3 is 15 residues long. The V segment lost 5 bases and the J segment 2 bases; nucleotides outside the gene matches: 7. CDR3: CASSAGLADQETQYF. The CDR3 coding sequence is TGTGCCAGCAGCGCCGGACTAGCAGATCAAGAGACCCAGTACTTC. The variable domain in full, with the rest retrieved from reference TRBV11-2 and TRBJ2-5, is EAGVAQSPRYKIIEKRQSVAFWCNPISGHATLYWYQQILGQGPKLLIQFQNNGVVDDSQLPKDRFSAERLKGVDSTLKIQPAKLEDSAVYLCASSAGLADQETQYFGPGTRLLVL.

The genes are TRBV20-1 and TRBJ1-5, with D uncertain. Germline CDR1 reads DFQATT; CDR2 reads SNEGSKA (reference sequence). V shed 6 bases and J shed 4 bases, with 4 bases lying between them. The CDR3 extends over 10 amino acids. This chain's CDR3 is CSASNQPQHF. CDR3 nucleotide sequence: TGCAGTGCGAGTAATCAGCCCCAGCATTTT.

The rearrangement joins TRBV19 to TRBJ1-2; 10 nucleotides agree with TRBD1. Germline V gene data show CDR1 as LNHDA and CDR2 as SQIVND (reference sequence). Losses at the gene ends were 1 base for V and 3 bases for J; bases not matched to a gene: 2. The CDR3 runs to 15 residues. The CDR3 spells CASSIAGTGDYGYTF. The DNA for the CDR3 is TGTGCCAGTAGTATAGCCGGGACAGGGGACTATGGCTACACCTTC.

This clonotype came up many times. This chain connects TRBV10-3 to TRBJ2-7; no definite D call. The CDR3 totals 16 residues. V gave up 0 bases and J gave up 3 bases, with 15 bases separating them. Germline CDR1 is ENHRY and CDR2 is SYGVKD. The CDR3 region has the DNA TGTGCCATCAGTGAGTCGAAGGACCTCCGTGTCTACGAGCAGTACTTC. Translated, it gives CAISESKDLRVYEQYF.